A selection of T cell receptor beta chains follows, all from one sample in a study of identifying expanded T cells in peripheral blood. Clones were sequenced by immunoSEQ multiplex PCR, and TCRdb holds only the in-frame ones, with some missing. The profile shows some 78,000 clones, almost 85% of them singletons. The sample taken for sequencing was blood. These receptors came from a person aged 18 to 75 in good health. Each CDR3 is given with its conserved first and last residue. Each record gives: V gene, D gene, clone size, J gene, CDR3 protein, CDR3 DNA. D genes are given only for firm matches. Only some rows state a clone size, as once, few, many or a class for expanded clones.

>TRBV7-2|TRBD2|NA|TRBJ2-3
CASSFQAGGGSTDTQYF
TGTGCCAGCAGCTTCCAAGCGGGAGGAGGGAGCACAGATACGCAGTATTTT
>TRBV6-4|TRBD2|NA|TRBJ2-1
CASSDTSGSFHEQFF
TGTGCCAGCAGTGACACCAGCGGGAGTTTCCATGAGCAGTTCTTC
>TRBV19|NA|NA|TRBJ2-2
CASKGANTGELFF
TGTGCCAGTAAAGGGGCGAACACCGGGGAGCTGTTTTTT
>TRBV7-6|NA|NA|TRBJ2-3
CASNFSTDTQYF
TGTGCCAGCAACTTCAGCACAGATACGCAGTATTTT
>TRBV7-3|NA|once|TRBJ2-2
CASSFKEGSSTGELFF
TGTGCCAGCAGCTTCAAGGAGGGTTCGAGCACCGGGGAGCTGTTTTTT
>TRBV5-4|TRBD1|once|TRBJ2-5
CASSPDRGALWTQYF
TGTGCCAGCAGCCCAGACAGGGGAGCGCTCTGGACCCAGTACTTC
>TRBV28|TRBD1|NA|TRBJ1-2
CASKGVGTDNYGYTF
TGTGCCAGCAAGGGGGTGGGGACAGATAACTATGGCTACACCTTC
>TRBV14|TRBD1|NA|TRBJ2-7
CASSQSRGPYEQYF
TGTGCCAGCAGCCAGAGCAGGGGGCCCTACGAGCAGTACTTC
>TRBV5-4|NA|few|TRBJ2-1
CASSLPGGGNEQFF
TGTGCCAGCAGCTTGCCAGGGGGGGGCAATGAGCAGTTCTTC
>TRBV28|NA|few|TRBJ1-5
CASSLPVGNQPQHF
TGTGCCAGCAGTCTCCCGGTTGGCAATCAGCCCCAGCATTTT
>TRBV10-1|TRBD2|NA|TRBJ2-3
CASSERTSGPPSPDTQYF
TGCGCCAGCAGTGAGCGGACTAGCGGGCCGCCGAGCCCAGATACGCAGTATTTT
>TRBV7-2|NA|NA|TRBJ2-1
CASSTDSGGYNEQFF
TGTGCCAGCAGTACGGACTCCGGGGGCTACAATGAGCAGTTCTTC
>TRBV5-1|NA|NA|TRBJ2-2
CASSSRPGGNTGELFF
TGCGCCAGCAGCTCCCGCCCGGGTGGGAACACCGGGGAGCTGTTTTTT
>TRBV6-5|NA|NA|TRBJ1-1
CASSFMGTEAFF
TGTGCCAGCAGTTTCATGGGCACTGAAGCTTTCTTT
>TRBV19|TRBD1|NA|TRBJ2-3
CASSIRDRGSTDTQYF
TGTGCCAGTAGTATCCGGGACAGGGGGAGCACAGATACGCAGTATTTT
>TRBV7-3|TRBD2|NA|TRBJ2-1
CASSLMFSGRTNEQFF
TGTGCCAGCAGCTTAATGTTTAGCGGGAGAACAAATGAGCAGTTCTTC
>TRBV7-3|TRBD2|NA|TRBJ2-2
CASSLREGTGTGELFF
TGTGCCAGCAGCTTAAGGGAGGGAACGGGCACCGGGGAGCTGTTTTTT
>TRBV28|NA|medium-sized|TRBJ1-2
CASSQNYGYTF
TGTGCCAGCAGCCAAAACTATGGCTACACCTTC
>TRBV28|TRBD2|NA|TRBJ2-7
CASRQGTSGSLEREQYF
TGTGCCAGCAGACAAGGGACTAGCGGGAGTCTAGAGAGGGAGCAGTACTTC
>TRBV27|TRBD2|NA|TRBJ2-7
CASSWGGLAGGYEQYF
TGTGCCAGCAGTTGGGGGGGACTAGCGGGAGGATACGAGCAGTACTTC
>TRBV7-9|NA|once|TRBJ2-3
CASSRRNGDTDTQYF
TGTGCCAGCAGCCGACGCAATGGGGACACAGATACGCAGTATTTT
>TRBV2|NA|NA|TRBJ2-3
CASSVSGTLTDTQYF
TGTGCCAGCAGTGTCTCGGGGACCCTCACAGATACGCAGTATTTT
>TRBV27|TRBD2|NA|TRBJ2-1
CASRSGSSYNEQFF
TGTGCCAGCAGAAGCGGGAGCTCCTACAATGAGCAGTTCTTC
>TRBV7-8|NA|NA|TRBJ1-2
CASSLGSGTDAPYGYTF
TGTGCCAGCAGCTTAGGCTCCGGGACGGACGCCCCGTATGGCTACACCTTC
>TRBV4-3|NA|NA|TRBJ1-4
CASSQGVGGSEKLFF
TGCGCCAGCAGCCAGGGAGTCGGGGGGTCCGAAAAACTGTTTTTT
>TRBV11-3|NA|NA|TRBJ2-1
CASSLQQYGEQFF
TGTGCCAGCAGCTTGCAACAGTACGGTGAGCAGTTCTTC
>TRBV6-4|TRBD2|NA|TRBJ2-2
CASSDSSGRATGELFF
TGTGCCAGCAGTGACTCGAGCGGGAGGGCCACCGGGGAGCTGTTTTTT
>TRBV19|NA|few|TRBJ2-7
CASSAGDSTQYF
TGTGCCAGTAGTGCGGGGGACAGTACGCAGTACTTC
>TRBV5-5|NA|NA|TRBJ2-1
CASSLPPGLQIAEQFF
TGTGCCAGCAGCTTGCCTCCGGGTCTCCAAATTGCGGAGCAGTTCTTC
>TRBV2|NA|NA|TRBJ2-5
CASSFTAWETQYF
TGTGCCAGCAGCTTTACGGCGTGGGAGACCCAGTACTTC
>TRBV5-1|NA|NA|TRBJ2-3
CASIGGETDTQYF
TGCGCCAGCATCGGGGGAGAGACAGATACGCAGTATTTT
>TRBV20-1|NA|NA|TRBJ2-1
CSARPGNEQFF
TGCAGTGCGAGACCGGGAAATGAGCAGTTCTTC
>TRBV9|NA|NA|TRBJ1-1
CASSVVIGGTEAFF
TGTGCCAGCAGCGTAGTAATCGGGGGGACTGAAGCTTTCTTT
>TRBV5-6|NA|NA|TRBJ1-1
CASSDRTDIRMNTEAFF
TGTGCCAGCAGCGATAGGACAGATATACGAATGAACACTGAAGCTTTCTTT
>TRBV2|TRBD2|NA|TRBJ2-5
CASSEWAGGGETQYF
TGTGCCAGCAGTGAATGGGCGGGCGGGGGAGAGACCCAGTACTTC
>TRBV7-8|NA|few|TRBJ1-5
CASSLSRLTSNQPQHF
TGTGCCAGCAGCTTAAGCCGGCTTACCAGCAATCAGCCCCAGCATTTT
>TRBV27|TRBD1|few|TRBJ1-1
CASGDRGRLNDEAFF
TGTGCCAGTGGAGACAGGGGGAGACTCAACGACGAAGCTTTCTTT
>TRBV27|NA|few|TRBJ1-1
CASTEAFF
TGTGCCAGCACTGAAGCTTTCTTT
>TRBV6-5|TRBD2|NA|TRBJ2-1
CASSYGGGAYNEQFF
TGTGCCAGCAGTTACGGGGGAGGGGCCTACAATGAGCAGTTCTTC
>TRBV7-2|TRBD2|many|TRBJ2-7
CASSPGLAGVEQYF
TGTGCCAGCAGCCCGGGACTAGCGGGAGTTGAGCAGTACTTC
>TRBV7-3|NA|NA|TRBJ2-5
CASSTRGGDQETQYF
TGTGCCAGCAGCACTAGGGGAGGCGACCAAGAGACCCAGTACTTC
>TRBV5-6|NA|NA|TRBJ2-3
CASSLVATDTQYF
TGTGCCAGCAGCTTGGTCGCGACAGATACGCAGTATTTT
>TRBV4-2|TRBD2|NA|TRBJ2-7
CASRNLAGSYEQYF
TGTGCCAGCAGGAATCTAGCGGGGTCCTACGAGCAGTACTTC
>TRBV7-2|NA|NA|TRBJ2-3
CASSPLGDSKGDTQYF
TGTGCCAGCAGCCCTCTAGGGGACTCGAAGGGGGATACGCAGTATTTT
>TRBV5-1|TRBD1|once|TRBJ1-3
CASRSGTGKFNSGNTIYF
TGCGCCAGCAGATCCGGGACAGGGAAATTCAATTCTGGAAACACCATATATTTT
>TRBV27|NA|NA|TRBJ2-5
CASSWNRDWRTQYF
TGTGCCAGCAGTTGGAACAGGGACTGGAGGACCCAGTACTTC
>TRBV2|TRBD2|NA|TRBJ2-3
CASSEDPTSGFTDTQYF
TGTGCCAGCAGTGAGGACCCGACTAGCGGATTCACAGATACGCAGTATTTT